Sequencing of this T cell receptor beta chain was carried out in a study of blood T cell repertoires in COVID-19. In the study overall: Sites across the United States, Italy and Spain contributed samples from acute and convalescent COVID-19. T cells, B-cell-depleted T cells, or PBMCs supplied cDNA or gDNA.

Germline V gene data show CDR1 as SGHTA and CDR2 as FQGNSA. V was pared by 3 bases and J by 6 bases, with 4 bases of the junction left unmatched. This CDR3 contains 14 residues. Living in under 30 US areas, the participants were between roughly 18 and 95 years of age. Participant-given clinical history determined each cohort assignment. TCRdb's table, derived via immunoSEQ multiplex PCR, lists solely in-frame clones and lacks some. The sample records some 260,000 clones, 85% to 90% being singletons. Sequenced sample: PBMCs or T cells enriched from blood (not recorded which). This chain uses TRBV7-2 with TRBJ2-3; 9 nucleotides line up with TRBD1. This clonotype was sampled from a man between 40 and 49 years old who had recovered from COVID-19. CDR3 protein: CASSFGQGRDTQYF. The CDR3 region has the DNA TGTGCCAGCAGCTTTGGACAGGGGCGGGATACGCAGTATTTT.